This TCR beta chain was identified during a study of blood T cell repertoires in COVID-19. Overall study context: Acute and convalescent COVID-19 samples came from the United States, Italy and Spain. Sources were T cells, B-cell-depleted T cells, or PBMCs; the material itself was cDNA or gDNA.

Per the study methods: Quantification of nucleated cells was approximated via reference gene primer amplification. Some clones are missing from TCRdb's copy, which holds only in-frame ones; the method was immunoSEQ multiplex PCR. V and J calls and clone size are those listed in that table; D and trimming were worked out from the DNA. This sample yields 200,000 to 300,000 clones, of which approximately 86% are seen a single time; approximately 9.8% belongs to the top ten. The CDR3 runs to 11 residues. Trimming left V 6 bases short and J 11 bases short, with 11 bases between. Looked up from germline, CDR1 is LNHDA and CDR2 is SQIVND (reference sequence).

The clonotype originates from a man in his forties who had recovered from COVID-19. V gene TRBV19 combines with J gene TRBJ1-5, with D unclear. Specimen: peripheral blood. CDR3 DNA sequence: TGTGCCAGTAGCGCCTCCGAGGCCCAGCATTTT. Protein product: CASSASEAQHF.